This TCR beta chain derives from a study of long-term antiretroviral therapy in people with HIV. The wider study: The 2015 immediate-ART recommendation was preceded by the earliest samples by about a decade.

Broader study findings: Even long-term ART left TRB diversity below transplant donor controls, despite gains. At every time point, clones expanded before ART dominated the repertoire.

The table lists this clone with a count of one. What it binds is unknown. The ends lost 3 bases at V and 4 bases at J; junction bases unmatched: 13. The CDR3 covers 18 residues. The germline gives CDR1 SGHAT, CDR2 FQNNGV. Runs used v3.0 of the immunoSEQ assay and were done at survey level. Per-sample TRB depth target: roughly 35,000-50,000 T-cell genomes. Sequencing used immunoSEQ multiplex PCR; TCRdb keeps in-frame clones, though not all of them. The profile shows around 25,000 clones, roughly 86% of them singletons. The source is a woman aged 30 to 39 with HIV. V gene TRBV11-2 combines with J gene TRBJ2-1; 9 bases match TRBD1. The sequencing used unsorted PBMCs, collected 1.9 years after starting antiretroviral therapy. The CDR3 nucleotides are TGTGCCAGCAGCTTCAGTATGGGGGGACAGGGACTATACAATGAGCAGTTCTTC. This gives the protein CASSFSMGGQGLYNEQFF.